This T cell receptor beta chain was captured in a study of blood T cell repertoires in COVID-19. The wider study: PBMCs, B-cell-depleted T cells, or T cells provided the cDNA or gDNA that made up the material.

Only in-frame clones appear in the TCRdb table, and some are missing; sequencing was by immunoSEQ multiplex PCR. The sample includes more than 85,000 clones, roughly 76% of them seen just once. From germline, CDR1 is GTSNPN and CDR2 SVGIG (reference sequence). The CDR3 spans 16 residues. Trimming removed 1 base at V and 4 bases at J, with 16 bases between. The chain joins TRBV30 to TRBJ2-2, with D possibly TRBD1 on 6 matching bases. The sequence derives from a woman aged 60-70 years with acute or convalescent COVID-19. The sequencing input was peripheral blood. The CDR3 here is CAWSAPTGLGTGELFF. Written as DNA, the CDR3 is TGTGCCTGGAGTGCCCCTACAGGGTTGGGCACCGGGGAGCTGTTTTTT.